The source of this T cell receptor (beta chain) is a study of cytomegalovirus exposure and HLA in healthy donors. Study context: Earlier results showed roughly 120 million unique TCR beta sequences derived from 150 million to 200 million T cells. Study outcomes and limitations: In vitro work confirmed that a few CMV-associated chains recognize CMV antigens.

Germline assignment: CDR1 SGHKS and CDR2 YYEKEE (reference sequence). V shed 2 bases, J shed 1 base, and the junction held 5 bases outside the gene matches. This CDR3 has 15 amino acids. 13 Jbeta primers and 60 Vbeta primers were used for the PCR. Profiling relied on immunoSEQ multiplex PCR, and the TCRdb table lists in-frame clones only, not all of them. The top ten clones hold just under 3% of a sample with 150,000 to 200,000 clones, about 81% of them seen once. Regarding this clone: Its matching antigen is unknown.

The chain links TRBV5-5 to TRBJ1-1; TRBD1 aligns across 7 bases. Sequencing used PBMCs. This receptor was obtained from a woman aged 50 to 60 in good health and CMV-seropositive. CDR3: CASSFSGTANTEAFF. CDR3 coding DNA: TGTGCCAGCAGCTTTTCTGGGACAGCGAACACTGAAGCTTTCTTT. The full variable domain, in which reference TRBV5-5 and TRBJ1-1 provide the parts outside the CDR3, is DAGVTQSPTHLIKTRGQQVTLRCSPISGHKSVSWYQQVLGQGPQFIFQYYEKEERGRGNFPDRFSARQFPNYSSELNVNALLLGDSALYLCASSFSGTANTEAFFGQGTRLTVV.